The rows below give T cell receptor beta chains drawn from one sample of a study of T-cell memory formation after mild COVID-19. TCRdb ran MiXCR on the 5' RACE reads and lists one entry per CDR3 protein. The table has around 310,000 distinct CDR3 sequences, approximately 22% seen once. The specimen was PBMCs or a T cell subset sorted from them (not recorded which). These receptors came from a man in his late teens or twenties who had mild COVID-19 (a few samples of this study predate the infection). Cell type and time point are not known. The CDR3 runs from the conserved cysteine through the conserved F or W. Fields, in order: J gene, D gene, clone size, V gene, CDR3 protein, CDR3 DNA. D genes are given only for firm matches. Clone size is not always given. Where it is, it says once, few, many or a class for expanded clones.

J: TRBJ2-4; D: .; size: few; V: TRBV28; CDR3: CASSSSLAPGTLSYIQYF; DNA: TGTGCCAGCAGTTCCAGCCTAGCCCCGGGGACCTTGTCCTACATTCAGTACTTC
J: TRBJ2-2; D: .; size: few; V: TRBV6-2/TRBV6-3; CDR3: CASTSDGYNTGELFF; DNA: TGTGCCAGCACCTCGGACGGCTATAACACCGGGGAGCTGTTTTTT
J: TRBJ2-7; D: .; size: .; V: TRBV4-3; CDR3: CASSQSLRGFQQYF; DNA: TGCGCCAGCAGCCAATCCCTGAGGGGTTTCCAGCAGTACTTC
J: TRBJ1-1; D: TRBD1; size: .; V: TRBV5-4; CDR3: CASPRTGEAEAFF; DNA: TGTGCCAGCCCCCGTACAGGGGAAGCTGAAGCTTTCTTT
J: TRBJ1-2; D: TRBD1; size: few; V: TRBV7-9; CDR3: CASSLPDRGSGYTF; DNA: TGTGCCAGCAGCTTACCGGACAGGGGGTCTGGCTACACCTTC
J: TRBJ2-7; D: TRBD1; size: many; V: TRBV5-1; CDR3: CASSLGTGTYEQYF; DNA: TGTGCCAGCAGCCTCGGGACAGGGACCTACGAGCAGTACTTC
J: TRBJ2-2; D: TRBD1; size: .; V: TRBV4-1; CDR3: CATSDTLTGGPKDGELFF; DNA: TGCGCCACCTCTGACACCCTCACAGGGGGCCCAAAGGACGGGGAGCTGTTTTTT
J: TRBJ1-1; D: .; size: .; V: TRBV7-2; CDR3: CASSSLGSAEAFF; DNA: TGTGCCAGCAGCTCCCTTGGGAGCGCTGAAGCTTTCTTT
J: TRBJ2-5; D: TRBD2; size: .; V: TRBV14; CDR3: CASSQVFLAGSETQYF; DNA: TGTGCCAGCAGCCAAGTATTCCTAGCGGGGAGTGAGACCCAGTACTTC
J: TRBJ2-7; D: .; size: .; V: TRBV7-9; CDR3: CASGRGAKPYEQYF; DNA: TGTGCCAGCGGTCGGGGGGCCAAGCCTTACGAGCAGTACTTC
J: TRBJ1-1; D: .; size: few; V: TRBV5-1; CDR3: CASSLVGILNTEAFF; DNA: TGCGCCAGCAGCTTGGTTGGGATCCTGAACACTGAAGCTTTCTTT
J: TRBJ2-7; D: TRBD1; size: few; V: TRBV5-1; CDR3: CASSLGQGAPYEQYF; DNA: TGCGCCAGCAGCTTGGGGCAGGGGGCTCCCTACGAGCAGTACTTC
J: TRBJ2-5; D: TRBD1; size: .; V: TRBV20-1; CDR3: CSAASTGGMETQYF; DNA: TGCAGTGCTGCATCGACAGGGGGCATGGAGACCCAGTACTTC
J: TRBJ2-3; D: TRBD1; size: .; V: TRBV28; CDR3: CASTSGTGSTDTQYF; DNA: TGTGCCAGCACATCCGGGACAGGGAGCACAGATACGCAGTATTTT
J: TRBJ1-3; D: .; size: .; V: TRBV4-1; CDR3: CASSPSGQSGNTIYF; DNA: TGCGCCAGCAGTCCTAGCGGGCAGTCTGGAAACACCATATATTTT
J: TRBJ1-2; D: TRBD1; size: .; V: TRBV29-1; CDR3: CSVEPSGTGTAYGYTF; DNA: TGCAGCGTTGAACCCTCCGGGACAGGTACTGCCTATGGCTACACCTTC
J: TRBJ1-1; D: TRBD1; size: .; V: TRBV7-2; CDR3: CASSRTGAGTEAFF; DNA: TGTGCCAGCAGCCGAACAGGGGCGGGCACTGAAGCTTTCTTT
J: TRBJ1-2; D: TRBD1; size: many; V: TRBV7-2; CDR3: CASSYSRDREKF; DNA: TGTGCCAGCAGTTACTCCCGGGACAGAGAAAAATTC
J: TRBJ2-7; D: TRBD2; size: .; V: TRBV7-9; CDR3: CASTPTSGSGEQYF; DNA: TGTGCCAGCACGCCGACTAGCGGATCAGGGGAGCAGTACTTC
J: TRBJ2-5; D: .; size: .; V: TRBV19; CDR3: CASSTALRGETQYF; DNA: TGTGCCAGTAGTACCGCCTTACGTGGGGAGACCCAGTACTTC